This T cell receptor (beta chain) was sequenced in a study of blood T cell repertoires in COVID-19. The authors' processing: Nucleated cell number was recorded as an estimate derived from reference gene primer amplification. Libraries were prepared by immunoSEQ multiplex PCR; TCRdb keeps only in-frame clonotypes and omits some of them. That table gives V, J and clone size, and the DNA gave D and trimming. Among 300,000 to 400,000 clones, 88% were seen once, and the ten largest hold 5.5% to 7.5%. Sample: peripheral blood. The origin of this receptor is a woman between 65 and 79 years old with COVID-19, enrolled during active disease.

The chain's CDR3 is CASSPSSRGNWATIYF. CDR3 bases: TGTGCCAGCTCACCTTCATCGCGGGGGAATTGGGCCACCATATATTTT. V and J are TRBV18 and TRBJ1-3; tentative D call: TRBD1 (5 bases). CDR1 is KGHSH, CDR2 LQKENI, per germline. V gave up 3 bases and J gave up 9 bases, with 21 bases separating them. The CDR3 covers 16 residues.